Listed below are T cell receptor beta chains from one sample, sequenced in a study of synovial regulatory T cells in juvenile arthritis. Sequencing was performed with immunoSEQ multiplex PCR; in TCRdb, only in-frame clones are kept and a portion is missing. Its clone listing holds 7,700 or so clones. Sequencing was carried out using Treg cells from blood. These receptors came from a donor aged 2-30 years with juvenile idiopathic arthritis. Each CDR3 is given with its conserved first and last residue. Fields, in order: J gene, clone size, V gene, CDR3 protein. Not all rows give a size; the values are once, few, many and, for expanded clones, a class.

J: TRBJ1-5
size: .
V: TRBV30
CDR3: CAWSGPESGRNQPQHF

J: TRBJ1-3
size: .
V: TRBV10-3
CDR3: CAIGDRSVGNTIYF

J: TRBJ1-6
size: .
V: TRBV4-2
CDR3: CASSHLGGQGYSPLHF

J: TRBJ2-3
size: .
V: TRBV28
CDR3: CASSFGGWTGETDTQYF

J: TRBJ1-1
size: .
V: TRBV5-1
CDR3: CASMTGGNTEAFF

J: TRBJ2-3
size: .
V: TRBV28
CDR3: CASSSLRGRAIRTDTQYF

J: TRBJ1-2
size: .
V: TRBV5-1
CDR3: CASSGGDRVRYGYTF

J: TRBJ2-3
size: medium-sized
V: TRBV5-8
CDR3: CAADTQYF

J: TRBJ1-2
size: .
V: TRBV5-1
CDR3: CASSPRLLYGYTF

J: TRBJ1-1
size: medium-sized
V: TRBV29-1
CDR3: CSVRQGVVFGTEAFF

J: TRBJ2-7
size: .
V: TRBV28
CDR3: CASKGQGRGGRADEQYF

J: TRBJ2-3
size: .
V: TRBV4-2
CDR3: CASSQDFLGDTQYF

J: TRBJ1-5
size: .
V: TRBV7-9
CDR3: CASSPGVYSNQPQHF

J: TRBJ2-3
size: .
V: TRBV28
CDR3: CASSLIEGLGSDTQYF

J: TRBJ2-1
size: .
V: TRBV7-3
CDR3: CASSPGLAHNEQFF

J: TRBJ2-5
size: .
V: TRBV29-1
CDR3: CSVRGVLGETQYF

J: TRBJ1-3
size: .
V: TRBV7-2
CDR3: CASSPRVGPGNTIYF

J: TRBJ1-2
size: .
V: TRBV5-1
CDR3: CASSLGGGGANGYTF

J: TRBJ1-1
size: .
V: TRBV2
CDR3: CASRRQGGVTEAFF

J: TRBJ1-1
size: .
V: TRBV6-5
CDR3: CASILRGGTEAFF

J: TRBJ1-2
size: .
V: TRBV2
CDR3: CASSTPGQGADYGYTF

J: TRBJ2-1
size: .
V: TRBV6-5
CDR3: CASSWTTSSYNEQFF

J: TRBJ1-5
size: .
V: TRBV4-2
CDR3: CASSQAAGAGNQPQHF

J: TRBJ1-1
size: .
V: TRBV18
CDR3: CASSPADTMVTEAFF